The source of this T cell receptor (beta chain) is a study of shared clonotypes between healthy human individuals (dated by TCRdb to between 2020 and 2021). With regard to the full study: A couple of women and a few men aged 18 to 49 years were included in the cohort. For each donor, CD4 naive and CD4 memory were each given three plates, CD8 naive was given two plates, and CD8 memory was given one plate. The study deeply sequenced blood TCR repertoires of several healthy adults to estimate repertoire size and the extent of clonotype sharing between individuals. To increase sequencing depth and limit assay-specific biases, different laboratories used diverse techniques to prepare libraries and sequence TCR repertoires. Leukapheresis yielded between about 0.85 and 10 billion PBMCs per donor.

Study-wide findings and limitations: Incomplete sequencing was indicated by rarefaction of sorted-subset datasets, despite the large sequencing depth. Estimated clonotype richness was generally larger for naive than for memory subsets. The genetic and exposure-history diversity represented was limited by the small number of donors. Clonotypes shared by all four sorted-subset donors showed higher generation probabilities than non-shared clonotypes. Based on pairwise subsampling, the degree of clonotype sharing among donors was expected to be affected by sequencing depth. Sampling was restricted to blood, and TCR repertoires in tissue are likely to differ from TCR repertoires in blood. Sharing across a few donors was observed for approximately 4.6% of naive CD4, 3% to 4% of naive CD8, roughly 2.4% of memory CD4, and about 0.4% of memory CD8 clonotypes.

Looking up the germline V gene yields CDR1 ENHRY and CDR2 SYGVKD. V drops 10 bases and J drops 2 bases, leaving 19 bases in between. From the cysteine through the phenylalanine, the CDR3 covers 15 amino acids. Only CDR3 DNA remains: 45 bases, in frame from the first base. This clone was recorded once. Its target antigen remains unknown. Base-call qualities are not available, and no considerably larger clone is one nucleotide away. Healthy HIV-negative adults with no recently reported acute infections or vaccinations were included as donors. Every donor was a Caucasian adult residing in Nashville, Tennessee, USA. Magnetic negative selection was used to enrich CD4+ T cells, after which naive cells were positively selected on CD45RA and the negative fraction became the memory subset. Blood was obtained by leukapheresis, after which PBMCs were separated by Ficoll-Histopaque density gradient centrifugation and cryopreserved in liquid nitrogen vapor phase. Analytical flow cytometry was used to check the purity and quantity of each magnetically sorted T cell population. Each sorted fraction had its genomic DNA isolated and then quantified by UV absorbance on a Nanodrop 2000c.

Using the deep immunoSEQ assay, TCR CDR3 regions were amplified from genomic DNA by multiplex PCR. For each cell subset, the extracted genomic DNA was distributed evenly across all wells of several immunoSEQ 96-well plates, and each plate served as one replicate. Each replicate PCR for sorted subsets received about 220 ng genomic DNA, equal to tens of thousands of T cell genomes. The purified libraries were quantified using a Qubit 3.0 fluorometer, sized with a Bioanalyzer 2100, and then quantified again using the KAPA Library Quantification kit. Each immunoSEQ 96-well plate was sequenced on its own single-read 150-cycle Illumina NextSeq 550 flow cell. The source study handled its data this way. The immunoSEQ output contained only junctional sequences without quality scores, so filtering could not match that applied to full-length reads. To assign V/J genes and CDR3, sequences were annotated against IMGT germline references using PyIR, a Python wrapper for IgBLAST v1.9. Reads with weak V/J assignments (E-value above 1e-6), missing CDR3, stop codons, out-of-frame junctions, or ambiguous translated residues were removed. V3J clonotypes were defined as sequences sharing the same inferred V gene, J gene, and CDR3 amino acid sequence. Percentage overlap between repertoires was computed as shared unique clonotypes divided by the size of the smaller repertoire. Three approaches were used to assess repertoire richness: RTK rarefaction, the Chao1 estimator, and Recon v2.1 estimates of unobserved clonotypes. Generation probabilities were computed with OLGA for all TCRbeta clonotypes obtained by the gDNA method from a few donors. The table comes from immuneACCESS by way of TCRdb, which keeps in-frame sequences with V and J called. Part of the clones is missing from these tables; in studies checked, under half for an unresolved V gene and the rest for unknown reasons. That table supplies the V and J calls and clone size; D and trimming were determined from the DNA. The sample includes about 520,000 clones, with 90% to 97% observed a single time. The leading ten clones occupy nearly 0.065% of the sample.

The chain couples TRBV10-3 to TRBJ2-3, with the D gene possibly TRBD1 or TRBD2, each one fitting 5 bases. Sequencing was carried out using naive CD4+ T cells sorted from blood. Interpreted using the paper, the cell subset or site label stands for: CD45RA+ positively selected. This receptor was taken from a woman aged 25 to 39 in good health. The DNA is as follows: TGTGCCACCAGGGCCCGGGACGGGGACACAGATACGCAGTATTTT. It translates as CATRARDGDTDTQYF.